In its sample, the clone carrying this T cell receptor beta chain was seen once. Profiling relied on immunoSEQ multiplex PCR, and the TCRdb table lists in-frame clones only, not all of them. The sample has 100,000 to 150,000 clones, approximately 90% seen once. These data originate in a study of control samples from healthy donors and cancer patients. This CDR3 is 17 amino acids long. Germline trimming cut 3 bases from V and 1 base from J; bases unmatched to any gene: 7. Germline V lookup: CDR1 WSHSY, CDR2 SAAADI. J is TRBJ1-1 and V is TRBV10-2; 11 bases are a match to TRBD1. The TCR comes from a young man in good health. Sequenced material: blood. CDR3 bases: TGCGCCAGCAGTGATGGACAGGGGGCGCGCCGGAACACTGAAGCTTTCTTT. It is translated as CASSDGQGARRNTEAFF.